This T cell receptor beta chain was observed in a study of regulatory T cells in long-lasting Graves disease (dated by TCRdb to about 2021). Context from the whole study: Persistent Graves' disease was defined as persistently positive TSH receptor autoantibodies together with antithyroid drug treatment for over 5 years. Antithyroid drugs had been taken for around 9.8 years on average by persistent Graves' disease patients in the clinical cohort. The study was conducted in China and was registered as a clinical trial. A total of about 33 samples were covered by TCR sequencing, comprising approximately 13 persistent and approximately 20 newly diagnosed Graves' disease patients. Persistent Graves' disease patients were compared with newly diagnosed Graves' disease patients by peripheral blood TCR sequencing and RNA sequencing. Study-level results and caveats: Because the primary lesion, thyroid tissue, could not be accessed, the study looked at peripheral blood alone. A larger number of public clonotypes was shared among persistent patients (over 2,500) than among newly diagnosed patients (roughly 970). The authors noted that the small sample size was a limitation that may lower accuracy. Persistent disease showed preferential use of TRBV28, TRBJ1-2 and TRBJ2-5, whereas newly diagnosed disease favored TRBV20-1 and TRBJ2-1. Compared with newly diagnosed patients, persistent Graves' disease patients had lower TCR Shannon entropy and fewer highly expanded clones, which suggests clonal expansion. Only the TCR beta chain was sequenced and analyzed.

This clonotype was recorded many times. Which antigen it targets is not known. The record has no base qualities; no much larger clone is one base away. Spanning cysteine to phenylalanine, the CDR3 consists of 17 amino acids. Solely the CDR3 DNA is kept, with 51 bases framed from the first base. CDR1 is given as LGHNT and CDR2 as FRNRAP, both from the germline V gene. V is pruned by 1 base and J by 6 bases, leaving 8 bases of the junction without a gene match. The time point label, as the study defines it: persistent/refractory GD, antithyroid drugs over 5 years with positive TRAb. RNA was extracted from PBMCs in TRIzol for both TCR sequencing and RNA sequencing. The diagnosis of Graves' disease was made according to American Thyroid Association guidelines. Recruitment of patients was carried out at an endocrinology department in Xi'an, China. From each patient, 7.5 to 9.5 milliliters of peripheral blood was collected into an EDTA anticoagulant tube. PBMCs were isolated by Ficoll Paque Plus density gradient separation without further T cell sorting. An Agilent 2100 Bioanalyzer and agarose gel were used to check RNA quality, while a NanoDrop 2000 measured RNA concentration.

The library was obtained by multiplex PCR. Sequencing relied on an Illumina HiSeq 4000. CDR3 regions were amplified by Arm-PCR with iRepertoire HTBI primers to construct TCR beta libraries. PCR products were gel purified before sequencing. The published analysis was carried out like this. Across samples, roughly 60 TRBV and over 11 TRBJ segments were identified and used for gene usage analysis of CDR3 amino acid clonotypes. COPE and FqMerger were used to merge filtered high-quality paired reads into contigs. BLAST was used to align contigs to IMGT TRBV, TRBD and TRBJ reference genes, with CDR3 defined following IMGT. Any clonotype with a frequency above 0.1% was counted as a highly expanded clone. Repertoire diversity was measured by Shannon entropy, and V-J evenness by the Gini coefficient. A clonotype found in more than one individual was treated as public. The raw public data were reprocessed by TCRdb itself: fastp quality trimming at Q25, MiXCR clonotype calling, in-frame beta chains only. Rows are unified per CDR3 protein, each entry keeping the most common DNA and genes. It is TCRdb's table, rather than the study itself, that gives the V and J calls and clone size. Present in this sample are 300,000 to 400,000 distinct CDR3 sequences, about 19% of which were seen just once. Less than 35% of the sample is held by the ten biggest clonotypes.

Sequencing used peripheral blood mononuclear cells (PBMCs), obtained when the disease was refractory, from a patient treated with antithyroid drugs. The clonotype was recovered from a female donor with Graves disease. This chain joins TRBV12-5 to TRBJ2-2; 10 of the junction bases match TRBD2. CDR3 region: CASGLDGSGGASGELFF. The DNA reads TGTGCTAGTGGTTTGGACGGCAGCGGGGGGGCATCCGGGGAGCTGTTTTTT.